The 23 T cell receptor beta chains presented below share a single source sample, sequenced in a study of T cell repertoires in cytomegalovirus infection. TCRdb called the reads again in MiXCR, with one record for every CDR3 protein. The sample lists some 680,000 distinct CDR3 sequences; 35% were seen once. The source material was PBMCs. All receptors come from a human donor in good health (CMV status not recorded). Some clones in this sample may be carry-over from other donors' samples.

In this sample, this clonotype turned up a few times. The genes are TRBV5-8 and TRBJ2-1, with TRBD1 identical over 8 bases. V shed 1 base and J 7 bases; nucleotides not matched to a gene: 10. Germline CDR1 reads SGHTS; CDR2 reads YDEGEE. The CDR3 is 16 residues long. The CDR3 coding sequence is TGTGCCAGCAGCTTGCTTCTCCGACAGGGGCTGAATGAGCAGTTCTTC. Amino acids: CASSLLLRQGLNEQFF.

The chain joins TRBV11-2 to TRBJ1-2; D gene unclear. The V end was cut by 0 bases, the J end by 4 bases, with 9 bases between. Germline assignment: CDR1 SGHAT and CDR2 FQNNGV. The CDR3 spans 14 residues. CDR3 nucleotide sequence: TGTGCCAGCAGCTTAGACCTGGTTACCTATGGCTACACCTTC. Its protein product is CASSLDLVTYGYTF. Full variable domain (remainder filled in from reference TRBV11-2 and TRBJ1-2): EAGVAQSPRYKIIEKRQSVAFWCNPISGHATLYWYQQILGQGPKLLIQFQNNGVVDDSQLPKDRFSAERLKGVDSTLKIQPAKLEDSAVYLCASSLDLVTYGYTFGSGTRLTVV.

The V and J genes are TRBV28 and TRBJ2-5; no clear D gene. Germline V lookup: CDR1 MDHEN, CDR2 SYDVKM. V lost 2 bases, J lost 5 bases, and 9 bases lay in between. This CDR3 region has 13 residues. CDR3 coding DNA: TGTGCCAGCAGTTTACCTCCTATGGAGACCCAGTACTTC. Its protein product is CASSLPPMETQYF. The variable domain in full, with the rest retrieved from reference TRBV28 and TRBJ2-5, is DVKVTQSSRYLVKRTGEKVFLECVQDMDHENMFWYRQDPGLGLRLIYFSYDVKMKEKGDIPEGYSVSREKKERFSLILESASTNQTSMYLCASSLPPMETQYFGPGTRLLVL.

The chain uses TRBV12-3 or TRBV12-4 and TRBJ1-5; the match to TRBD1 covers 12 bases. This CDR3 comprises 17 residues. With 3 bases clipped from V and 1 base from J, the junction kept 4 bases outside the gene matches. This CDR3 is CASSFGTGGASNQPQHF. CDR3 DNA sequence: TGTGCCAGCAGTTTCGGGACAGGGGGCGCGAGCAATCAGCCCCAGCATTTT.

The rearrangement links TRBV12-3 or TRBV12-4 to TRBJ1-2, with D possibly matching TRBD1 (5 bases). V was shortened by 0 bases and J by 6 bases, with 8 bases between the two germline ends. This CDR3 has 13 amino acids. Here the CDR3 reads CASSLAGEHGYTF. CDR3 DNA sequence: TGTGCCAGCAGTTTAGCGGGGGAGCATGGCTACACCTTC.

This clonotype was observed many times. The chain uses TRBV14 and TRBJ2-7, with D hard to call. CDR1 SGHDN and CDR2 FVKESK come from the germline V gene. The CDR3 is 12 amino acids. Trimming pared 4 bases from V and 6 bases from J, leaving 10 bases between. The CDR3 DNA is TGTGCCAGCAGCCCCAAGGGCTCCGAGCAGTACTTC. Amino acid sequence: CASSPKGSEQYF.

The V call is TRBV11-2, the J call TRBJ1-2; D is unclear. The CDR3 runs to 14 residues. Germline V gives CDR1 SGHAT, CDR2 FQNNGV. Trimming stripped 0 bases from V and 5 bases from J, with 10 bases between. The CDR3 protein is CASSLDGGRYGYTF. In DNA, the CDR3 is TGTGCCAGCAGCTTAGACGGTGGACGGTATGGCTACACCTTC. Together with reference TRBV11-2 and TRBJ1-2, the CDR3 gives the full variable domain: EAGVAQSPRYKIIEKRQSVAFWCNPISGHATLYWYQQILGQGPKLLIQFQNNGVVDDSQLPKDRFSAERLKGVDSTLKIQPAKLEDSAVYLCASSLDGGRYGYTFGSGTRLTVV.

This clonotype was seen once. The CDR3 here is CASSWHRRQHSNQPQHF. The CDR3 DNA reads as TGTGCCAGCAGCTGGCACCGGCGACAGCATAGCAATCAGCCCCAGCATTTT. The chain joins TRBV7-9 to TRBJ1-5; weak D call: TRBD1 (5 bases). Germline V CDR1 and CDR2: SEHNR, FQNEAQ (reference sequence). Trimming pared 4 bases from V and 0 bases from J, leaving 16 bases between. This CDR3 is 17 amino acids long.

This clonotype was counted a few times. The chain employs TRBV12-3 or TRBV12-4 and TRBJ2-7, with D perhaps assigned TRBD1 or TRBD2 (5 bases each). The CDR3 covers 14 residues. Trimming removed 2 bases at V and 6 bases at J, with 14 bases between. The CDR3 reads CASSLWDRASEQYF. DNA for the CDR3: TGTGCCAGCAGTTTATGGGACCGGGCCAGCGAGCAGTACTTC.

This clonotype was seen only a few times. CDR3 amino acids: CASSLATVTEAFF. The CDR3 DNA reads as TGTGCCAGCAGCTTAGCGACGGTAACTGAAGCTTTCTTT. This chain uses TRBV7-8 with TRBJ1-1; no firm D call. The germline gives CDR1 SGHVS, CDR2 FQNEAQ. This CDR3 spans 13 amino acids. The V end was cut by 0 bases, the J end by 5 bases, with 7 bases between.

The table lists this clonotype with many counts. The chain uses TRBV7-8 and TRBJ2-5, with TRBD2 identical over 14 bases. The CDR3 extends over 18 amino acids. Germline V gives CDR1 SGHVS, CDR2 FQNEAQ. Trimming cost V 4 bases and J 7 bases; bases outside gene matches: 14. This chain's CDR3 is CASSSGLAGGHKGLTQYF. Here the CDR3 DNA reads TGTGCCAGCAGCTCCGGACTAGCGGGAGGCCATAAAGGTTTGACCCAGTACTTC.

The V and J genes are TRBV29-1 and TRBJ2-4, with D possibly being TRBD1 (6 bases). Trimming took 6 bases from V and 8 from J, leaving 20 bases between them. The CDR3 contains 14 residues. The germline CDR1 and CDR2 sequences are SQVTM and ANQGSEA. The CDR3 region has the DNA TGCAGCGTCGTCATGCAGGGGATTGGGGACATTCAGTACTTC. Its translation: CSVVMQGIGDIQYF.

The V and J genes are TRBV7-6 and TRBJ2-2; TRBD1 agrees at 7 bases. Trimming at V came to 4 bases and at J to 3 bases, leaving 8 bases not matched to a gene. CDR3 length: 16 amino acids. Germline loops: CDR1 SGHVS, CDR2 FNYEAQ. The CDR3 here is CASSYSTGQDTGELFF. The CDR3 DNA reads as TGTGCCAGCAGCTATTCGACAGGGCAAGACACCGGGGAGCTGTTTTTT.

This chain links TRBV2 with TRBJ1-2; the D gene is possibly TRBD1 (6 bases). Trimming stripped 1 base from V and 6 bases from J, with 15 bases between. There are 15 residues in the CDR3. Germline CDR1 and CDR2: SNHLY and FYNNEI. This chain's CDR3 is CASSEEPNYRDGYTF. CDR3 nucleotides: TGTGCCAGCAGTGAAGAACCGAATTACAGGGATGGCTACACCTTC.

This rearrangement joins TRBV19 to TRBJ2-1; the match to TRBD2 covers 8 bases. V was pared by 4 bases and J by 4 bases, with 6 bases of the junction left unmatched. CDR1 and CDR2 (germline): LNHDA, SQIVND (reference sequence). The CDR3 has 15 amino acids. CDR3 amino acids: CASSKLLAAYNEQFF. DNA for the CDR3: TGTGCCAGTAGTAAACTACTAGCGGCATACAATGAGCAGTTCTTC.

This chain uses TRBV7-6 with TRBJ2-1; D is uncertain. V shed 4 bases and J shed 4 bases, with 14 bases lying between them. CDR1 and CDR2 (germline): SGHVS, FNYEAQ. This CDR3 spans 15 amino acids. The CDR3 bases are TGTGCCAGCAGCTCTGGTGTGTCCATTTACAATGAGCAGTTCTTC. This encodes CASSSGVSIYNEQFF.

The chain recombines TRBV2 with TRBJ2-6; D ambiguous. This CDR3 contains 16 residues. The V end was cut by 4 bases, the J end by 2 bases, with 12 bases between. The germline CDR1 and CDR2 sequences are SNHLY and FYNNEI. The CDR3 sequence is CASSVSEAAGANVLTF. DNA of the CDR3: TGTGCCAGCAGTGTAAGTGAGGCCGCTGGGGCCAACGTCCTGACTTTC.

The count of this clonotype is one. The J gene is TRBJ2-1, the V gene TRBV20-1, with 9 bases fitting TRBD2. V lost 6 bases and J lost 4; bases outside the gene matches: 19. The CDR3 contains 18 residues. Germline-derived CDR1 and CDR2 are DFQATT and SNEGSKA (reference sequence). CDR3 DNA sequence: TGCAGTGCCCTTTTTAGGGCAGCCCAGACTAGCGGATACAATGAGCAGTTCTTC. It yields the protein CSALFRAAQTSGYNEQFF.

This chain connects TRBV27 to TRBJ2-1; 7 bases align to TRBD2. V was clipped by 5 bases and J by 0 bases; unmatched bases: 10. The CDR3 runs to 17 residues. Germline loops: CDR1 MNHEY, CDR2 SMNVEV (reference sequence). This CDR3 reads CASSHRLRTSSYNEQFF. CDR3 bases: TGTGCCAGCAGTCACCGTCTGAGGACTAGCTCCTACAATGAGCAGTTCTTC.

This clonotype was observed a few times. CDR3 DNA: TGTGCCAGCAGTTTATCGGCAGGTACCATGAACACTGAAGCTTTCTTT. Its translation is CASSLSAGTMNTEAFF. V and J are TRBV28 and TRBJ1-1; D is unresolved. CDR1 is MDHEN and CDR2 is SYDVKM in the germline V gene. The CDR3 contains 16 residues. Trimming pared 1 base from V and 0 bases from J, leaving 12 bases between. Filled out from reference TRBV28 and TRBJ1-1, the complete variable domain reads DVKVTQSSRYLVKRTGEKVFLECVQDMDHENMFWYRQDPGLGLRLIYFSYDVKMKEKGDIPEGYSVSREKKERFSLILESASTNQTSMYLCASSLSAGTMNTEAFFGQGTRLTVV.

The rearrangement uses TRBV14 and TRBJ2-1; a weak D match, TRBD2 (6 bases). V lost 4 bases and J lost 13, with 17 bases in between. This CDR3 spans 13 amino acids. Germline CDR1 SGHDN, CDR2 FVKESK. Written as DNA, the CDR3 is TGTGCCAGCAGCCCTATGGAGGGCCTAGGACAGTTCTTC. Protein product: CASSPMEGLGQFF.

This clonotype was picked up many times. The chain couples TRBV4-1 to TRBJ1-5; no clear D. V was shortened by 0 bases and J by 1 base, with 10 bases between the two germline ends. Germline V gene sequence: CDR1 MGHRA, CDR2 YSYEKL. The CDR3 has 16 amino acids. CDR3 coding DNA: TGCGCCAGCAGCCAAGAAAGGGCAGCAAGCAATCAGCCCCAGCATTTT. Its translation: CASSQERAASNQPQHF.

V gene TRBV5-1 combines with J gene TRBJ2-1, with D possibly being TRBD1 (5 bases). Trimming removed 1 base at V and 3 bases at J, with 11 bases between. Germline V gene lookup returns CDR1 SGHRS and CDR2 YFSETQ. The CDR3 has 15 amino acids. This chain's CDR3 is CASSLSQGRYNEQFF. CDR3 DNA: TGCGCCAGCAGCTTGAGTCAGGGTCGCTACAATGAGCAGTTCTTC.